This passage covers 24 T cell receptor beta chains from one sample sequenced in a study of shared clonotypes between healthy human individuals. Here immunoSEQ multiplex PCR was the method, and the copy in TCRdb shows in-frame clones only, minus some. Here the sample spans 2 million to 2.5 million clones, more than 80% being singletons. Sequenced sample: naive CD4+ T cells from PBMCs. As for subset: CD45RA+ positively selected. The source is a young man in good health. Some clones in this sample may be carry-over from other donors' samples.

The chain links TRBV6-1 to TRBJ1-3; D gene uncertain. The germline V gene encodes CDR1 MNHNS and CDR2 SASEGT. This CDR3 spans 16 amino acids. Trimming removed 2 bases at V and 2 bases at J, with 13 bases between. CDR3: CASSEPGIGPGNTIYF. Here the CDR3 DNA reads TGTGCCAGCAGTGAACCGGGGATCGGGCCTGGAAACACCATATATTTT.

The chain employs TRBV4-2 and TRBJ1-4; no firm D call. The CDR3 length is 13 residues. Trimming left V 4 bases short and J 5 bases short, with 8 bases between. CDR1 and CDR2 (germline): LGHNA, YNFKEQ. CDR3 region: CASSRVENEKLFF. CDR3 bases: TGTGCCAGCAGCCGAGTGGAGAATGAAAAACTGTTTTTT.

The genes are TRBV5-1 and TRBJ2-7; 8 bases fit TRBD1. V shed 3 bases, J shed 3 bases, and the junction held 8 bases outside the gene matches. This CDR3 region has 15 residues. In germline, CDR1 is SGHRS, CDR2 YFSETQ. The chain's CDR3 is CASSSGQGNFYEQYF. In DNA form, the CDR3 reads TGCGCCAGCAGCTCCGGACAGGGCAATTTCTACGAGCAGTACTTC.

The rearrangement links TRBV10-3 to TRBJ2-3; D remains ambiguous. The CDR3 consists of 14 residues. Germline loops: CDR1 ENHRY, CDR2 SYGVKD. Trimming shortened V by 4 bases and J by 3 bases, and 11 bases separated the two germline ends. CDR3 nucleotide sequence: TGTGCCATCAGTGCGCTAGAGCCTACAGATACGCAGTATTTT. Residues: CAISALEPTDTQYF.

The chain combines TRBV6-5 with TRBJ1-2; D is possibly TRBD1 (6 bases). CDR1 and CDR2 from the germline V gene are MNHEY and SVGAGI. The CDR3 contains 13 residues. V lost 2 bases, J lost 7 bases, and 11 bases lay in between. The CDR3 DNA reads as TGTGCCAGCAGTTACGGGGGGGCAACTGGCTACACCTTC. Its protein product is CASSYGGATGYTF.

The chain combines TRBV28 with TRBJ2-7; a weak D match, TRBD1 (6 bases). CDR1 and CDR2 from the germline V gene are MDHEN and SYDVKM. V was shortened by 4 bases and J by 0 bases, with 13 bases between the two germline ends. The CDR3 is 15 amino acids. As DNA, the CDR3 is TGTGCCAGCAGTTCTAGGGGGACACTCTCCTACGAGCAGTACTTC. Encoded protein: CASSSRGTLSYEQYF.

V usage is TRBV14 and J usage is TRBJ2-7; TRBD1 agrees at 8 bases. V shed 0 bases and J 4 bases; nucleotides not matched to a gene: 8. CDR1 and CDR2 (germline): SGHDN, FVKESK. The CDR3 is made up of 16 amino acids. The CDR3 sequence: CASSQDRRGRVYEQYF. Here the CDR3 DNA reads TGTGCCAGCAGCCAAGACCGCAGGGGGCGAGTTTACGAGCAGTACTTC.

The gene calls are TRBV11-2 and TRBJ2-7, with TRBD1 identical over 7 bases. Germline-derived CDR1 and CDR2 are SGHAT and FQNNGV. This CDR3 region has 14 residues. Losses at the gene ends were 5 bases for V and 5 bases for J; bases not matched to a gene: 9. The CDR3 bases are TGTGCCAGCAGCCCTCACCCGACAGGGAACGAGCAGTACTTC. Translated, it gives CASSPHPTGNEQYF. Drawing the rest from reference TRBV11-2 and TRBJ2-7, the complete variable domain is EAGVAQSPRYKIIEKRQSVAFWCNPISGHATLYWYQQILGQGPKLLIQFQNNGVVDDSQLPKDRFSAERLKGVDSTLKIQPAKLEDSAVYLCASSPHPTGNEQYFGPGTRLTVT.

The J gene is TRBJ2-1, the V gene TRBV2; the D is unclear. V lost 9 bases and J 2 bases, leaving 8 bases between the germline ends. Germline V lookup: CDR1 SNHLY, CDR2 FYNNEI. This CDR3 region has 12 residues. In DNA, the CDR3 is TGTGCCAGTGGATCACCCTACAATGAGCAGTTCTTC. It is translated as CASGSPYNEQFF.

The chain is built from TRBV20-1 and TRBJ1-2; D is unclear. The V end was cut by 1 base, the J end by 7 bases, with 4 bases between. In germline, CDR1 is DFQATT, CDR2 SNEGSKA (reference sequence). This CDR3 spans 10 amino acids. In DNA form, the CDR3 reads TGCAGTGCTAGAGCCGGTGGCTACACCTTC. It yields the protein CSARAGGYTF.

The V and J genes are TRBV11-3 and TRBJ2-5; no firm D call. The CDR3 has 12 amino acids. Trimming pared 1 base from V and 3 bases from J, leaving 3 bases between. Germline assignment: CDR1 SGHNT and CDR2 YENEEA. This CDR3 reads CASSLAEETQYF. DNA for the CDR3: TGTGCCAGCAGCTTAGCAGAAGAGACCCAGTACTTC.

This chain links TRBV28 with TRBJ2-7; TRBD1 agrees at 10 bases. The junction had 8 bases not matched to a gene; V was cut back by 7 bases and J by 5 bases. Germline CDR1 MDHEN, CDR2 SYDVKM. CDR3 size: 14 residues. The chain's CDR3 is CASKGTGDLNEQYF. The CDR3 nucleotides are TGTGCCAGCAAGGGGACAGGGGATCTCAACGAGCAGTACTTC.

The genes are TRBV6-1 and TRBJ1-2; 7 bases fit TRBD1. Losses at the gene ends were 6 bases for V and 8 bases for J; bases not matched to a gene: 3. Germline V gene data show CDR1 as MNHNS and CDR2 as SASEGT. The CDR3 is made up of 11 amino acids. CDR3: CASSTGEGYTF. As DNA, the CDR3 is TGTGCCAGCAGCACAGGGGAAGGCTACACCTTC.

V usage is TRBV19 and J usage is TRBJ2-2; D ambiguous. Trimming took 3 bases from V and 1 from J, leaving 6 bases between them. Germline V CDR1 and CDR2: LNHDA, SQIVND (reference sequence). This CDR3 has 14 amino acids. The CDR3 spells CASSIGVNTGELFF. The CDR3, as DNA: TGTGCCAGTAGTATTGGCGTGAACACCGGGGAGCTGTTTTTT.

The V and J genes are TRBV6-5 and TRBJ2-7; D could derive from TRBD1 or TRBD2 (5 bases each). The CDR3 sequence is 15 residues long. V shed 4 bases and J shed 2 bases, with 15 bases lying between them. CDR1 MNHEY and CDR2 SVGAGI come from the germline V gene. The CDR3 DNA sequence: TGTGCCAGCAGTTTTACTAGGACGGGACCCTACGAGCAGTACTTC. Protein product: CASSFTRTGPYEQYF.

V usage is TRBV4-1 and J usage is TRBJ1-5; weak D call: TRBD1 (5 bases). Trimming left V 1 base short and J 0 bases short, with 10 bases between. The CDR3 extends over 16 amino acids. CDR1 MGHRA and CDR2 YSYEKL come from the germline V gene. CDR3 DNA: TGCGCCAGCAGCCAAGTTACAGGCGTTAGCAATCAGCCCCAGCATTTT. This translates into CASSQVTGVSNQPQHF.

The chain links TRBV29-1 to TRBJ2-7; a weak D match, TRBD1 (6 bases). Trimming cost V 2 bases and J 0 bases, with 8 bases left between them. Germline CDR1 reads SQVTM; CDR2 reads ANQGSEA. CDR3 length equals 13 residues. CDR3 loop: CSVEQGSSYEQYF. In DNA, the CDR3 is TGCAGCGTTGAACAGGGGAGCTCCTACGAGCAGTACTTC.

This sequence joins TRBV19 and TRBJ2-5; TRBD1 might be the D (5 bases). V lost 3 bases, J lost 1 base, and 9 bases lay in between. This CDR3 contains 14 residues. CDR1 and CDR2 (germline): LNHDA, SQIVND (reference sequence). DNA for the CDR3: TGTGCCAGTAGTATTCAAAGGGGCCAAGAGACCCAGTACTTC. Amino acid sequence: CASSIQRGQETQYF.

This CDR3 is CASSQGSNYGYTF. The CDR3 nucleotides are TGTGCCAGCAGCCAGGGTAGTAACTATGGCTACACCTTC. The chain has TRBV6-6 and TRBJ1-2; D is perhaps TRBD1 (5 bases). The CDR3 sequence is 13 residues long. The germline CDR1 and CDR2 sequences are MNHNY and SVGAGI (reference sequence). V was pared by 6 bases and J by 1 base, with 9 bases between.

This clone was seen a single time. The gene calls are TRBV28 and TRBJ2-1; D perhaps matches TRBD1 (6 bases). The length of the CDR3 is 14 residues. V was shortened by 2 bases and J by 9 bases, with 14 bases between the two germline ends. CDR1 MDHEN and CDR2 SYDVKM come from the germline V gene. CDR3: CASSLSQVQGEQFF. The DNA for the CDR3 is TGTGCCAGCAGTTTAAGTCAGGTACAGGGTGAGCAGTTCTTC.

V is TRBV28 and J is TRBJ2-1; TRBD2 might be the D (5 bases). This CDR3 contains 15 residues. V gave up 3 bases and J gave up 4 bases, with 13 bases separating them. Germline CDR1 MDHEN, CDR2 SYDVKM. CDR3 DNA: TGTGCCAGCAGTTTGCGCAGTGGGAGATACAATGAGCAGTTCTTC. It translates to CASSLRSGRYNEQFF.

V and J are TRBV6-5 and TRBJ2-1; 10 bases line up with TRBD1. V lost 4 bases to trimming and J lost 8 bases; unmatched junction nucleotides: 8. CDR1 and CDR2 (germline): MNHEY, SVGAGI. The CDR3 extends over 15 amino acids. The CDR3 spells CASSSGQGVSDEQFF. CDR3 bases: TGTGCCAGCAGTTCCGGACAGGGGGTTTCGGATGAGCAGTTCTTC.

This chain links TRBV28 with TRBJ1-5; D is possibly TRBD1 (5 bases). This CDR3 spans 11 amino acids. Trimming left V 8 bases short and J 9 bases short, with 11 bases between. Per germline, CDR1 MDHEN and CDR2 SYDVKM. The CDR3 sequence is CASCSGGPQHF. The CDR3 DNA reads TGTGCCAGCTGTTCCGGGGGGCCCCAGCATTTT.

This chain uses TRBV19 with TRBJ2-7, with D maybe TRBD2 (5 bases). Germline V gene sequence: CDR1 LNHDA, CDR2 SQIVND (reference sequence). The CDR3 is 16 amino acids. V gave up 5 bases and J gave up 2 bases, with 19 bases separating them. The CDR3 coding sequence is TGTGCCAGTAGTTCCCCTCGACGCGGGCTGGCCTACGAGCAGTACTTC. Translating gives CASSSPRRGLAYEQYF. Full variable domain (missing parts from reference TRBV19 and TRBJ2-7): DGGITQSPKYLFRKEGQNVTLSCEQNLNHDAMYWYRQDPGQGLRLIYYSQIVNDFQKGDIAEGYSVSREKKESFPLTVTSAQKNPTAFYLCASSSPRRGLAYEQYFGPGTRLTVT.